The 5 T cell receptor beta chains below all came from one sample that was sequenced in a study of T-cell memory formation after mild COVID-19. TCRdb independently ran MiXCR on the 5' RACE reads; one entry per CDR3 protein. The sample has approximately 150,000 distinct CDR3 sequences, approximately 15% seen once. Material: PBMCs or a T cell subset sorted from them (not recorded which). Receptor source: an adult woman who had mild COVID-19 (a few samples of this study predate the infection). Cell type and time point are not known.

This clonotype was detected only a few times. The rearrangement joins TRBV2 to TRBJ1-1; the match to TRBD1 covers 7 bases. After removal of 6 bases from V and 3 bases from J, the junction contained 13 bases not matched to a gene. Germline CDR1 SNHLY, CDR2 FYNNEI. The CDR3 runs to 16 residues. The CDR3 spells CASRTSRGGGYTEAFF. The CDR3 bases are TGTGCCAGCAGGACATCAAGAGGAGGGGGCTACACTGAAGCTTTCTTT. The full variable domain, rest sourced from reference TRBV2 and TRBJ1-1, is EPEVTQTPSHQVTQMGQEVILRCVPISNHLYFYWYRQILGQKVEFLVSFYNNEISEKSEIFDDQFSVERPDGSNFTLKIRSTKLEDSAMYFCASRTSRGGGYTEAFFGQGTRLTVV.

This clonotype was observed a few times. The chain recombines TRBV7-2 with TRBJ2-7; perhaps TRBD1 as D (6 bases). V lost 7 bases and J 3 bases, leaving 16 bases between the germline ends. This CDR3 is built from 14 residues. Germline V CDR1 and CDR2: SGHTA, FQGNSA. The CDR3 here is CASTQGIWGYEQYF. The CDR3 bases are TGTGCCAGCACCCAGGGGATCTGGGGCTACGAGCAGTACTTC. Full variable domain (outside the CDR3, taken from reference TRBV7-2 and TRBJ2-7): GAGVSQSPSNKVTEKGKDVELRCDPISGHTALYWYRQSLGQGLEFLIYFQGNSAPDKSGLPSDRFSAERTGGSVSTLTIQRTQQEDSAVYLCASTQGIWGYEQYFGPGTRLTVT.

The J gene is TRBJ2-7, the V gene TRBV7-8; a weak D match, TRBD1 (6 bases). Germline V gene data show CDR1 as SGHVS and CDR2 as FQNEAQ. This CDR3 is built from 15 residues. The V end lost 1 base, the J end lost 0 bases, and 10 bases lay between the germline ends. CDR3 in DNA: TGTGCCAGCAGCTTAGAGGACAGCTACTCCTACGAGCAGTACTTC. Its protein product is CASSLEDSYSYEQYF.

This clonotype was counted a few times. The chain combines TRBV5-1 with TRBJ2-7; D possibly matches TRBD1 or TRBD2 (6 bases each). CDR1 is SGHRS, CDR2 YFSETQ, per germline. The CDR3 is 15 amino acids. V dropped 1 base and J dropped 5 bases, with 16 bases sitting between them. Here the CDR3 DNA reads TGCGCCAGCAGCTTGAATGCGCCGGGGGCCCACGAGCAGTACTTC. It encodes CASSLNAPGAHEQYF.

The sample holds a few counts of this clonotype. The genes are TRBV27 and TRBJ1-1; 8 nucleotides match TRBD1. V shed 8 bases, J shed 0 bases, and the junction held 2 bases outside the gene matches. The V gene's germline CDR1 is MNHEY and CDR2 SMNVEV (reference sequence). The CDR3 covers 13 residues. In DNA, the CDR3 is TGTGCCAGCGGACAGGGATTGAACACTGAAGCTTTCTTT. Its translation is CASGQGLNTEAFF.